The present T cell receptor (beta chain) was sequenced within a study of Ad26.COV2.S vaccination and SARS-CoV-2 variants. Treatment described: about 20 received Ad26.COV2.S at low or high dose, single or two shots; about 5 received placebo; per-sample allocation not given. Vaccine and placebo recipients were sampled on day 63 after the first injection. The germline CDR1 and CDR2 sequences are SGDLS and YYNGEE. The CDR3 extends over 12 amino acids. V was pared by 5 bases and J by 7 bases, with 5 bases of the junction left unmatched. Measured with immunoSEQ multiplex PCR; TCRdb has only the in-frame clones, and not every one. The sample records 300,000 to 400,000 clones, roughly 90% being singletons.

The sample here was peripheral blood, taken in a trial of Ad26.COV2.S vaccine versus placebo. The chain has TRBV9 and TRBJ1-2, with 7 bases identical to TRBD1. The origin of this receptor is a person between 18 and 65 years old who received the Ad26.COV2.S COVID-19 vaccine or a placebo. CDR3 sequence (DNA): TGTGCCAGCAGTGGACAGGAGGGTGGCTACACCTTC. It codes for CASSGQEGGYTF.